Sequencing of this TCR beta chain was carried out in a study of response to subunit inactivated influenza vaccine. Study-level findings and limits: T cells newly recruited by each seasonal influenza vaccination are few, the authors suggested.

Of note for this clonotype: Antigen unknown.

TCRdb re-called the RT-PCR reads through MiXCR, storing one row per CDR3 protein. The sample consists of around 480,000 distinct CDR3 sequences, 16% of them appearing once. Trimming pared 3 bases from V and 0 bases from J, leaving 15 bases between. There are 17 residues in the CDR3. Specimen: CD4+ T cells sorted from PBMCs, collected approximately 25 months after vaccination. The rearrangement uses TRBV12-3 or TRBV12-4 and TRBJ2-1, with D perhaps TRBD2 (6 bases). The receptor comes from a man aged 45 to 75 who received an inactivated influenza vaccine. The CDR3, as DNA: TGTGCCAGCAGTTTCCTGGCGGGACTGAGCTCCTACAATGAGCAGTTCTTC. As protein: CASSFLAGLSSYNEQFF.